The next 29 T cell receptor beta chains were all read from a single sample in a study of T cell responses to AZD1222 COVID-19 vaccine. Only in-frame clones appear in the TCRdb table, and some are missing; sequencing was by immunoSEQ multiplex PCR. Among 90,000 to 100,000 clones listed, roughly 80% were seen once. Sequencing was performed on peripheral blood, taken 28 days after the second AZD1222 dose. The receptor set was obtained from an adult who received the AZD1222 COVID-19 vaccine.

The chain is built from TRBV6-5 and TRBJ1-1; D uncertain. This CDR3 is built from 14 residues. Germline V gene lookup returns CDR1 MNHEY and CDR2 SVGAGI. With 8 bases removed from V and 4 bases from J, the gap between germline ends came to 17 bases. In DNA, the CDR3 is TGTGCCAGCTATCGACATGGTCAGGTCACTGAAGCTTTCTTT. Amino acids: CASYRHGQVTEAFF.

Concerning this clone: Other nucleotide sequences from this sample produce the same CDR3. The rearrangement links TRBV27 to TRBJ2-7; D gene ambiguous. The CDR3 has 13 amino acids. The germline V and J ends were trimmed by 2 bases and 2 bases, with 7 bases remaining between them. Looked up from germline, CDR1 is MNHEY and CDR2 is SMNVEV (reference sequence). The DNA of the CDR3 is TGTGCCAGCAGTTTAGGACGAGCCTACGAGCAGTACTTC. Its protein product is CASSLGRAYEQYF.

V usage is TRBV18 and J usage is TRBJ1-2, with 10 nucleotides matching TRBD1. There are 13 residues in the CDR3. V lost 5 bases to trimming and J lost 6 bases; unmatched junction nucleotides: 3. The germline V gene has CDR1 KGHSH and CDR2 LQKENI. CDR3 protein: CASSSGTGDGYTF. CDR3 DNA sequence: TGTGCCAGCTCATCCGGGACAGGGGATGGCTACACCTTC.

The DNA for the CDR3 is TGTGCCAGTAGTACAGGGGCCCATAGCAATCAGCCCCAGCATTTT. It is translated as CASSTGAHSNQPQHF. The rearrangement links TRBV19 to TRBJ1-5; the D gene is possibly TRBD1 (6 bases). The V gene lost 4 bases and the J gene lost 0 bases, with 10 bases spanning the gap. CDR1 and CDR2 (germline): LNHDA, SQIVND (reference sequence). The CDR3 extends over 15 amino acids.

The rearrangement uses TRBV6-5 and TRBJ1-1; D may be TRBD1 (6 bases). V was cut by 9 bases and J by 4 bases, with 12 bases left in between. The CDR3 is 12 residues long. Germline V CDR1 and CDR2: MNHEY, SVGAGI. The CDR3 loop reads CASYRVSTEAFF. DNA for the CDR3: TGTGCCAGTTACAGGGTGAGCACTGAAGCTTTCTTT.

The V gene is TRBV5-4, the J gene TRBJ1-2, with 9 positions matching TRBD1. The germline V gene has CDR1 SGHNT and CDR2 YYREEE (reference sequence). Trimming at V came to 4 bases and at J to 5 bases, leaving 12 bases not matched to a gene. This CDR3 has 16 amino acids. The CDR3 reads CASSLRDRDSPYGYTF. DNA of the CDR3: TGTGCCAGCAGCCTCCGGGACAGGGATTCGCCGTATGGCTACACCTTC.

The CDR3 DNA reads TGTGCCAGCAGTTTGATCTTACGCGATGAGCAGTTCTTC. Translating it yields CASSLILRDEQFF. The chain is built from TRBV28 and TRBJ2-1; D unclear. This CDR3 spans 13 amino acids. CDR1 MDHEN and CDR2 SYDVKM come from the germline V gene. Trimming removed 3 bases at V and 8 bases at J, with 11 bases between.

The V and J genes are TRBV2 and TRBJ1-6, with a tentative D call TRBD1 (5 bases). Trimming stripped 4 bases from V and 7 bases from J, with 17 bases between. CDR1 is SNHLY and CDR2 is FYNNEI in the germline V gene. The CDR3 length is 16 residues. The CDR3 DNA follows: TGTGCCAGCAGTGCTCAGGGTGGGGCGGAGAATTCACCCCTCCACTTT. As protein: CASSAQGGAENSPLHF.

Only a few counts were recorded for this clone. CDR3 loop: CASSHPLTSGRANEQYF. The CDR3 coding sequence is TGTGCCAGCAGCCACCCTTTGACTAGCGGGAGGGCCAACGAGCAGTACTTC. The chain combines TRBV6-2 or TRBV6-3 with TRBJ2-7, with 14 bases aligning to TRBD2. Germline V gene sequence: CDR1 MNHEY, CDR2 SVGEGT. V trimming: 6 bases; J trimming: 5 bases; junction bases outside the gene matches: 12. This CDR3 has 17 amino acids.

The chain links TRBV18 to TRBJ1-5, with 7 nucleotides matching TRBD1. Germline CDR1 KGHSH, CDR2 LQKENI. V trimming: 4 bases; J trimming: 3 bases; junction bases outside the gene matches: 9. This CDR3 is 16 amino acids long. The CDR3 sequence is CASSQGQGGHNQPQHF. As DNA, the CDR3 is TGTGCCAGCTCACAGGGGCAGGGGGGTCACAATCAGCCCCAGCATTTT.

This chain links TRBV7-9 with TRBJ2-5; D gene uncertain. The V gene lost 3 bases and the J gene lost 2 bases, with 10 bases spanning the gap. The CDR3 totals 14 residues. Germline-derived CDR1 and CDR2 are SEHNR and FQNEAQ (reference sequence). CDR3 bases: TGTGCCAGCAGCTTTGGGAATGCTCAAGAGACCCAGTACTTC. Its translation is CASSFGNAQETQYF. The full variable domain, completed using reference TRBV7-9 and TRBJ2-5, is DTGVSQNPRHKITKRGQNVTFRCDPISEHNRLYWYRQTLGQGPEFLTYFQNEAQLEKSRLLSDRFSAERPKGSFSTLEIQRTEQGDSAMYLCASSFGNAQETQYFGPGTRLLVL.

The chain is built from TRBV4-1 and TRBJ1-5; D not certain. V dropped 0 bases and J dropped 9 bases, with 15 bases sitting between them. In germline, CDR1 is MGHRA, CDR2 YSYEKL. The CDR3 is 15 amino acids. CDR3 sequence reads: CASSQEVGVSWPQHF. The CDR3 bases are TGCGCCAGCAGCCAAGAGGTCGGGGTTTCTTGGCCCCAGCATTTT.

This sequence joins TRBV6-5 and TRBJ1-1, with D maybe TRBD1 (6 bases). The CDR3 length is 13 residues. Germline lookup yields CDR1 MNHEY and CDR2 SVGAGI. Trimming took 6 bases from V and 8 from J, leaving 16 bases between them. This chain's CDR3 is CASRTRGYGEAFF. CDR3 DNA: TGTGCCAGCAGGACAAGGGGGTATGGGGAAGCTTTCTTT.

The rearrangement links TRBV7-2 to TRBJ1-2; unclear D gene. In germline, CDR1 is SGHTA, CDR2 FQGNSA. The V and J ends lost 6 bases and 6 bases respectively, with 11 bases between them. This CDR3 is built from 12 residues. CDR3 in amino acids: CASSSARHGYTF. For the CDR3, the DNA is TGTGCCAGCAGTTCGGCTCGACATGGCTACACCTTC.

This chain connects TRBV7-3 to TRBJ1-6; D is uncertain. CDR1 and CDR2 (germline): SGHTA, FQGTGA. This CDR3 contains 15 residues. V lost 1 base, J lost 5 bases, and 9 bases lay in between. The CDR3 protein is CASSLNPGDNSPLHF. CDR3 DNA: TGTGCCAGCAGCTTAAACCCGGGAGATAATTCACCCCTCCACTTT.

The CDR3 protein is CASSLGRGAANEKLFF. CDR3 sequence (DNA): TGTGCCAGCAGCCTTGGTCGGGGGGCGGCTAATGAAAAACTGTTTTTT. V and J are TRBV7-9 and TRBJ1-4, with D maybe TRBD1 (6 bases). The CDR3 loop spans 16 amino acids. CDR1 and CDR2 (germline): SEHNR, FQNEAQ (reference sequence). Between the trimmed V and J ends, which lost 5 bases and 3 bases, there was a span of 16 bases. The variable domain in full, completed from reference TRBV7-9 and TRBJ1-4, reads DTGVSQNPRHKITKRGQNVTFRCDPISEHNRLYWYRQTLGQGPEFLTYFQNEAQLEKSRLLSDRFSAERPKGSFSTLEIQRTEQGDSAMYLCASSLGRGAANEKLFFGSGTQLSVL.

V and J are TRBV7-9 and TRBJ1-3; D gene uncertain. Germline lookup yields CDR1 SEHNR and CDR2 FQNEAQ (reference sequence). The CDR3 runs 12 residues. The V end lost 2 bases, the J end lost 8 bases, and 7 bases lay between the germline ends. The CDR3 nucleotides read TGTGCCAGCAGCTTAAACTTAGACACCATATATTTT. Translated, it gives CASSLNLDTIYF.

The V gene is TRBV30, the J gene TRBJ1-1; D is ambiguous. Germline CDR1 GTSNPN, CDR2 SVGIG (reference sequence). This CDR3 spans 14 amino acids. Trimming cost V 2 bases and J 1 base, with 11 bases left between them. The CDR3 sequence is CAWSPLTENTEAFF. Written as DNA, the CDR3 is TGTGCCTGGAGTCCCTTAACAGAGAACACTGAAGCTTTCTTT.

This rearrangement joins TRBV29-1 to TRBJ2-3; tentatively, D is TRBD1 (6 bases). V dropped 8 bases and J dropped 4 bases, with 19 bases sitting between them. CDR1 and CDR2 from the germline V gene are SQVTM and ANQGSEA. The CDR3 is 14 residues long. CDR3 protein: CSTRLQGLADTQYF. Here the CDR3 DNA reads TGCAGCACAAGATTACAGGGTCTCGCAGATACGCAGTATTTT.

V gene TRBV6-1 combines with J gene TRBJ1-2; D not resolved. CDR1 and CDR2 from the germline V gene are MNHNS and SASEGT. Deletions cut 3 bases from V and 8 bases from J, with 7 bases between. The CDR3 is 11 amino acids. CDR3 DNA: TGTGCCAGCAGTGAGGGGAGGGGCTACACCTTC. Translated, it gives CASSEGRGYTF.

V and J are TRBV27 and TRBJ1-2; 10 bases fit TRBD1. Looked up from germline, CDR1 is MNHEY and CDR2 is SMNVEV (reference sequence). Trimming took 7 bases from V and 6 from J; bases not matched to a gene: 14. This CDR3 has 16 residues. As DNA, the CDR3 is TGTGCCAGCACGGGGGGTCGGACAGGGGGAGTCAATGGCTACACCTTC. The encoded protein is CASTGGRTGGVNGYTF.

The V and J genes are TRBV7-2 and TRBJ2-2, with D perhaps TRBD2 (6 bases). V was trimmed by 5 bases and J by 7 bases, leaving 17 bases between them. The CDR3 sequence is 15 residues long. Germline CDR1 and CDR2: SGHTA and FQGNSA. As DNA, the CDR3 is TGTGCCAGCAGCCCAGAGACCGGGAGTGTCGGGGAGCTGTTTTTT. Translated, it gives CASSPETGSVGELFF.

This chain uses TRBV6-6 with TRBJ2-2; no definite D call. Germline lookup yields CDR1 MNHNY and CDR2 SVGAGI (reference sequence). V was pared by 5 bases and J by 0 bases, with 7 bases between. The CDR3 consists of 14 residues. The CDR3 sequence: CASSLASNTGELFF. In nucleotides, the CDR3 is TGTGCCAGCAGTCTGGCTTCGAACACCGGGGAGCTGTTTTTT.

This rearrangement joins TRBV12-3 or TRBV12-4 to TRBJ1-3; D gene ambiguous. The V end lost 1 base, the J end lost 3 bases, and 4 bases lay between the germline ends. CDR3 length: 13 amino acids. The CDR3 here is CASSLGVGNTIYF. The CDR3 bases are TGTGCCAGCAGTTTAGGGGTTGGAAACACCATATATTTT.

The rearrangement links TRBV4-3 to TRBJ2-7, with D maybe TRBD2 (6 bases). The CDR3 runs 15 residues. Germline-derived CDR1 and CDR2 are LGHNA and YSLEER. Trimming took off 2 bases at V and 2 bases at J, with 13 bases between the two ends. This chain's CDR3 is CASSQLAVGTYEQYF. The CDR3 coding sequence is TGCGCCAGCAGCCAATTAGCGGTGGGGACCTACGAGCAGTACTTC.

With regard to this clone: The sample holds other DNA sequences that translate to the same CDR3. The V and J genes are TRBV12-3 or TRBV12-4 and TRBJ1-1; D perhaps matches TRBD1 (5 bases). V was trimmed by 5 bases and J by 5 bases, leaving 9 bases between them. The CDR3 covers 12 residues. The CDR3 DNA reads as TGTGCCAGCAGTCCGCAGGGTACTGAAGCTTTCTTT. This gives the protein CASSPQGTEAFF.

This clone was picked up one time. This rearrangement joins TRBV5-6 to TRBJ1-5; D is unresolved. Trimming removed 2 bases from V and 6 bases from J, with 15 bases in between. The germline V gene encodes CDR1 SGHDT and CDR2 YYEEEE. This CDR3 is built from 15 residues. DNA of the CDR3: TGTGCCAGCAGCTTAACTGGCCCCCATGTTCAGCCCCAGCATTTT. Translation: CASSLTGPHVQPQHF.

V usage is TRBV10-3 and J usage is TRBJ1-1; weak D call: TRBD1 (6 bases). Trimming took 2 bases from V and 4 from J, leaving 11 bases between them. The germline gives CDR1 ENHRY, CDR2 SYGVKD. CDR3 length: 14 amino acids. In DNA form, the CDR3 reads TGTGCCATCAGTGAGCAGGGGTTCGGCACTGAAGCTTTCTTT. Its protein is CAISEQGFGTEAFF.

CDR3 protein: CASSLEGQRGEQYF. The CDR3 coding sequence is TGTGCCAGCAGCTTAGAGGGCCAGAGGGGCGAGCAGTACTTC. This chain links TRBV7-9 with TRBJ2-7; either TRBD1 or TRBD2 may supply D (5 bases each). V was pared by 1 base and J by 6 bases, with 13 bases between. The CDR3 has 14 residues. Per the germline V gene, CDR1 is SEHNR and CDR2 is FQNEAQ (reference sequence).